This section outlines one TCR beta chain sequence together with its context. Its specificity is not known. The data were obtained in a study of identifying expanded T cells in peripheral blood. The study, taken as a whole, reports: Differentially abundant clones: around 1.1 between replicates, about 15 at roughly 13 days, 19 to 20 at four.

Repertoires were generated with immunoSEQ multiplex PCR, while TCRdb's copy carries only in-frame clones and drops some. The sample shows roughly 96,000 clones, roughly 86% of them seen only once. Trimming cost V 2 bases and J 5 bases, with 18 bases left between them. Germline V gene data show CDR1 as SNHLY and CDR2 as FYNNEI. CDR3 length equals 16 residues. The chain joins TRBV2 to TRBJ2-5, with D perhaps matching TRBD1 (5 bases). This TCR came from a person between 18 and 75 years old in good health. What was sequenced was blood. CDR3 sequence: CASSEPGGAPGETQYF. The CDR3 coding sequence is TGTGCCAGCAGTGAACCGGGTGGGGCGCCCGGCGAGACCCAGTACTTC. Full variable domain (outside the CDR3, taken from reference TRBV2 and TRBJ2-5): EPEVTQTPSHQVTQMGQEVILRCVPISNHLYFYWYRQILGQKVEFLVSFYNNEISEKSEIFDDQFSVERPDGSNFTLKIRSTKLEDSAMYFCASSEPGGAPGETQYFGPGTRLLVL.